The 18 T cell receptor beta chains listed next were all sequenced from one sample in a study of T cell responses to AZD1222 COVID-19 vaccine. The data were produced by immunoSEQ multiplex PCR, yet TCRdb's version contains in-frame clones alone and is incomplete. This table holds some 130,000 clones, approximately 92% found once. This material consisted of peripheral blood, taken 28 days after the second AZD1222 dose. The receptors originated from an adult who received the AZD1222 COVID-19 vaccine.

The chain employs TRBV5-1 and TRBJ2-3; 11 nucleotides agree with TRBD1. There are 15 residues in the CDR3. J lost 3 bases, V lost 4 bases, and 4 bases had no gene match. Germline V lookup: CDR1 SGHRS, CDR2 YFSETQ. CDR3 sequence reads: CASSIGQGATDTQYF. CDR3 DNA: TGCGCCAGCAGCATCGGACAGGGGGCAACAGATACGCAGTATTTT.

The genes are TRBV18 and TRBJ1-2; tentatively, D is TRBD1 (5 bases). Germline values: CDR1 KGHSH, CDR2 LQKENI. The CDR3 extends over 13 amino acids. Trimming shortened V by 6 bases and J by 2 bases, and 10 bases separated the two germline ends. The CDR3: CASSPGGNYGYTF. The CDR3 DNA is TGTGCCAGCTCCCCCGGGGGAAACTATGGCTACACCTTC. The full variable domain, rest sourced from reference TRBV18 and TRBJ1-2, is NAGVMQNPRHLVRRRGQEARLRCSPMKGHSHVYWYRQLPEEGLKFMVYLQKENIIDESGMPKERFSAEFPKEGPSILRIQQVVRGDSAAYFCASSPGGNYGYTFGSGTRLTVV.

This sequence joins TRBV4-1 and TRBJ1-1; D ambiguous. The V gene lost 3 bases and the J gene lost 10 bases, with 18 bases spanning the gap. The CDR3 runs 14 residues. CDR1 MGHRA and CDR2 YSYEKL come from the germline V gene. In DNA form, the CDR3 reads TGCGCCAGCAGCCAGGTTACATCTCCCGAGCGAGCTTTCTTT. This encodes CASSQVTSPERAFF.

This clone appeared once. The gene calls are TRBV6-9 and TRBJ2-4, with D tentatively TRBD2 (5 bases). CDR1 MNHGY and CDR2 SVAAGI come from the germline V gene. This CDR3 spans 16 amino acids. Trimming removed 0 bases from V and 9 bases from J, with 18 bases in between. CDR3 nucleotide sequence: TGTGCCAGCAGTTATTCGGAGGATCCGGGTAAAGGCATTCAGTACTTC. Amino acids: CASSYSEDPGKGIQYF.

Notes on this clone: The identical CDR3 is also encoded by other nucleotide sequences in the sample. The chain links TRBV12-3 or TRBV12-4 to TRBJ1-5; D is ambiguous. This CDR3 spans 13 amino acids. V was trimmed by 3 bases and J by 3 bases, leaving 6 bases between them. This chain's CDR3 is CASSLGINQPQHF. Written as DNA, the CDR3 is TGTGCCAGCAGTTTGGGGATCAATCAGCCCCAGCATTTT.

The DNA of the CDR3 is TGTGCCAGCAGTGAAATGCTCCAGGAGACCCAGTACTTC. It encodes CASSEMLQETQYF. The chain has TRBV6-1 and TRBJ2-5; D remains ambiguous. Germline V gives CDR1 MNHNS, CDR2 SASEGT. Deletions cut 2 bases from V and 5 bases from J, with 9 bases between. This CDR3 has 13 residues.

On this clone itself: At one boundary the junction diverges from the germline segment, which might be a read error. The gene calls are TRBV14 and TRBJ1-2, with 7 bases fitting TRBD1. The germline V gene has CDR1 SGHDN and CDR2 FVKESK. CDR3 size: 15 residues. CDR3 sequence (DNA): TGTGCCAGCAGTCAAGTTTATGGGGGACAGTCGGGCTACACCTTC. Translation gives CASSQVYGGQSGYTF.

This rearrangement joins TRBV6-1 to TRBJ1-5; D call uncertain. CDR3 length equals 13 residues. Trimming cost V 1 base and J 6 bases, with 7 bases left between them. Germline V gene sequence: CDR1 MNHNS, CDR2 SASEGT. The DNA for the CDR3 is TGTGCCAGCAGTGAAGTGAACATTCAGCCCCAGCATTTT. It codes for CASSEVNIQPQHF.

The chain joins TRBV20-1 to TRBJ2-7; no firm D call. V was pared by 3 bases and J by 3 bases, with 9 bases between. Germline CDR1 is DFQATT and CDR2 is SNEGSKA (reference sequence). This CDR3 is built from 12 residues. In nucleotides, the CDR3 is TGCAGTGCTAGTCCTGAGGACTACGAGCAGTACTTC. Amino acids: CSASPEDYEQYF.

This clone was found once. CDR3 DNA: TGTGCCAGCAGCGGGGGGGGTACTGAAGCTTTCTTT. This translates into CASSGGGTEAFF. The chain is built from TRBV5-4 and TRBJ1-1; TRBD1 might be the D (5 bases). This CDR3 spans 12 amino acids. The germline V and J ends were trimmed by 4 bases and 5 bases, with 9 bases remaining between them. The V gene's germline CDR1 is SGHNT and CDR2 YYREEE (reference sequence). Based on the CDR3 plus reference TRBV5-4 and TRBJ1-1, the full variable domain is ETGVTQSPTHLIKTRGQQVTLRCSSQSGHNTVSWYQQALGQGPQFIFQYYREEENGRGNFPPRFSGLQFPNYSSELNVNALELDDSALYLCASSGGGTEAFFGQGTRLTVV.

The chain carries TRBV28 and TRBJ1-5; no clear D gene. Trimming stripped 7 bases from V and 2 bases from J, with 9 bases between. The CDR3 extends over 13 amino acids. The germline CDR1 and CDR2 sequences are MDHEN and SYDVKM. This chain's CDR3 is CASTQEGNQPQHF. The CDR3 nucleotides are TGTGCCAGCACTCAGGAGGGCAATCAGCCCCAGCATTTT.

A note on this clone: This sample includes further DNA sequences coding for the same CDR3. This rearrangement joins TRBV19 to TRBJ1-1, with D unresolved. With 3 bases removed from V and 0 bases from J, the gap between germline ends came to 5 bases. The germline V gene has CDR1 LNHDA and CDR2 SQIVND (reference sequence). The CDR3 extends over 13 amino acids. CDR3 DNA: TGTGCCAGTAGTATTTCAGTGAACACTGAAGCTTTCTTT. Translated: CASSISVNTEAFF.

The V and J genes are TRBV11-2 and TRBJ2-7, with D maybe TRBD1 (6 bases). Germline CDR1 and CDR2: SGHAT and FQNNGV. There are 15 residues in the CDR3. Trimming shortened V by 4 bases and J by 4 bases, and 17 bases separated the two germline ends. The CDR3 sequence is CASSSIQGIVYEQYF. The CDR3 DNA reads TGTGCCAGCAGCTCAATACAGGGTATTGTATACGAGCAGTACTTC.

V usage is TRBV9 and J usage is TRBJ2-1; D may match TRBD1 or TRBD2 (6 bases each). In germline, CDR1 is SGDLS, CDR2 YYNGEE. Trimming pared 4 bases from V and 4 bases from J, leaving 15 bases between. The CDR3 is made up of 15 amino acids. The CDR3 loop is CASSRNGGAYNEQFF. CDR3 bases: TGTGCCAGCAGCCGGAACGGGGGCGCTTACAATGAGCAGTTCTTC.

This chain joins TRBV7-9 and TRBJ2-3; TRBD1 aligns across 7 bases. The V gene's germline CDR1 is SEHNR and CDR2 FQNEAQ (reference sequence). V was pared by 3 bases and J by 6 bases, with 9 bases of the junction left unmatched. The CDR3 loop spans 15 amino acids. CDR3 bases: TGTGCCAGCAGCTTTCAGACAGGGTCGGGGGATACGCAGTATTTT. Its translation is CASSFQTGSGDTQYF.

The rearrangement joins TRBV29-1 to TRBJ1-6; 7 bases agree with TRBD1. Germline V CDR1 and CDR2: SQVTM, ANQGSEA. This CDR3 region has 15 residues. CDR3 DNA: TGCGGCGCATCAGGGGGAAACAGCCAGAATTCACCCCTCCACTTT. This encodes CGASGGNSQNSPLHF.

The J gene is TRBJ1-6, the V gene TRBV12-3 or TRBV12-4; 10 positions agree with TRBD1. V shed 7 bases, J shed 13 bases, and the junction held 7 bases outside the gene matches. The CDR3 covers 13 residues. The CDR3 DNA sequence: TGTGCCAGCACTTGGGACAGGGGATTTCCCCTCCACTTT. This codes for CASTWDRGFPLHF.

This clone was seen a few times. The chain carries TRBV6-1 and TRBJ2-7; the D gene is possibly TRBD1 (6 bases). Trimming took off 3 bases at V and 7 bases at J, with 13 bases between the two ends. The CDR3 sequence is 13 residues long. Germline-derived CDR1 and CDR2 are MNHNS and SASEGT. This CDR3 is CASSDGQIREQYF. CDR3 nucleotide sequence: TGTGCCAGCAGTGACGGACAGATTAGGGAGCAGTACTTC.